What follows is one T cell receptor (beta chain) and its context. Its antigen remains unidentified. The data originate from a study of CD8+ T cells in alopecia areata. General study points: More clonal than normal scalp was lesional scalp, particularly alopecia totalis/universalis. Expanded CD8+ clones among the top 100, as well as scalp clonality, were significantly decreased by tofacitinib. Many expanded lesional clones persisted during tofacitinib (in both scalp and blood).

Sequencing relied on a cDNA template that was reverse transcribed from extracted RNA. Only in-frame clones appear in the TCRdb table, and some are missing; sequencing was by immunoSEQ multiplex PCR. The sample shows some 240,000 clones, around 57% of them seen only once. The CDR3 runs to 16 residues. The trim removed 1 base at V and 6 bases at J, leaving 13 bases unmatched. Germline lookup yields CDR1 SQVTM and CDR2 ANQGSEA. The treatment: oral pan-JAK inhibitor, 5-10 mg twice daily. This clonotype was obtained from a human donor with alopecia areata. The genes are TRBV29-1 and TRBJ2-7; 9 bases match TRBD1. This sample comprised CD4+ T cells sorted from blood, obtained at week 4, from a patient treated with tofacitinib. The CDR3 loop is CSVEGEKDRGLPEQYF. The CDR3, as DNA: TGCAGCGTTGAAGGCGAGAAGGACAGGGGTCTACCCGAGCAGTACTTC.